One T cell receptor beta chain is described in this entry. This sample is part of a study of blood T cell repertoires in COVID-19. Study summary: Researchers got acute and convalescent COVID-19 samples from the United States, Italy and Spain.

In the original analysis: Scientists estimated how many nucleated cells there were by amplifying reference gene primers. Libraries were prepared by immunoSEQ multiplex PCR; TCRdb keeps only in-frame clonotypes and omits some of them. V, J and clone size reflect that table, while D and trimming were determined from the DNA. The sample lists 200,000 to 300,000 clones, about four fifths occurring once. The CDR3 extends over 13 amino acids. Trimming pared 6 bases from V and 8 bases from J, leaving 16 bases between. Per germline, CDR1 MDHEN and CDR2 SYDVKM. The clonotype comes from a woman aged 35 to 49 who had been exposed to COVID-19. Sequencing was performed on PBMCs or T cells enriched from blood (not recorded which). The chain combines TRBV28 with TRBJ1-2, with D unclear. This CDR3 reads CASRSQSRSGYTF. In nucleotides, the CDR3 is TGTGCCAGCAGGTCGCAGTCCCGGAGCGGCTACACCTTC.